This T cell receptor (beta chain) was profiled in a study of blood T cell repertoires in COVID-19. All enrollees were roughly 18 to 89 years old and from approximately 24 US areas. Donors in Cohort 3 who had recovered were those with two negative PCRs, healthcare professional clearance, or resolution of their symptoms. Original data processing: Amplification from reference gene primers served as the basis for estimated nucleated cell counts. The method was immunoSEQ multiplex PCR; TCRdb's version includes in-frame clones alone and lacks a portion of them. For V, J and clone size, that table is used; D and trimming come from the DNA. Of a few hundred thousand clones in the sample, 75% to 90% were seen once. CDR3 size: 14 residues. Trimming pared 8 bases from V and 2 bases from J, leaving 14 bases between. Germline CDR1 LGHNA, CDR2 YNFKEQ.

Sequencing was performed on PBMCs or T cells enriched from blood (not recorded which). This TCR was sampled from a man aged 35-49 years who had recovered from COVID-19. The V call is TRBV4-2, the J call TRBJ2-3; TRBD2 is a possible D gene (5 bases). CDR3 DNA: TGTGCCAGCGCAACCGGACTCTACACAGATACGCAGTATTTT. The encoded protein is CASATGLYTDTQYF.